Shown below are 22 T cell receptor beta chains from a single sample sequenced in a study of identical twins. One entry per CDR3 protein, called by TCRdb with MiXCR from the 5' RACE reads. The data hold 450,000 or so distinct CDR3 sequences, with 14% observed a single time. The sample was also reused in another study, on yellow fever vaccine responses in identical twins.

The specimen was CD4+ T cells sorted from blood. The source of these receptors is a woman aged 18-35 years in good health.

This clonotype appeared a few times. The chain joins TRBV2 to TRBJ2-3; 7 nucleotides align to TRBD1. V shed 6 bases and J 4 bases; nucleotides not matched to a gene: 19. The CDR3 extends over 18 amino acids. The germline CDR1 and CDR2 sequences are SNHLY and FYNNEI. CDR3 sequence reads: CASRRDPPRGMVSDTQYF. The CDR3 region has the DNA TGTGCCAGCAGGAGAGATCCCCCCAGGGGGATGGTCTCAGATACGCAGTATTTT.

The V and J genes are TRBV9 and TRBJ1-1; 10 nucleotides line up with TRBD1. The ends lost 2 bases at V and 6 bases at J; junction bases unmatched: 7. The CDR3 extends over 15 amino acids. Germline CDR1 and CDR2: SGDLS and YYNGEE. CDR3 DNA sequence: TGTGCCAGCAGCGTTACCGGGACAGGGGAGGCTGAAGCTTTCTTT. It encodes CASSVTGTGEAEAFF. The full variable domain, its missing parts supplied by reference TRBV9 and TRBJ1-1, is DSGVTQTPKHLITATGQRVTLRCSPRSGDLSVYWYQQSLDQGLQFLIQYYNGEERAKGNILERFSAQQFPDLHSELNLSSLELGDSALYFCASSVTGTGEAEAFFGQGTRLTVV.

This chain connects TRBV25-1 to TRBJ1-2; a weak D match, TRBD1 (5 bases). The CDR3 runs to 13 residues. Looked up from germline, CDR1 is MGHDK and CDR2 is SYGVNS. Trimming removed 4 bases from V and 5 bases from J, with 11 bases in between. The CDR3: CASSGGTEYGYTF. The CDR3 DNA is TGTGCCAGCAGTGGAGGGACCGAATATGGCTACACCTTC.

This sequence joins TRBV28 and TRBJ2-2; D is uncertain. CDR3 size: 13 residues. Between the trimmed V and J ends, which lost 3 bases and 3 bases, there was a span of 5 bases. CDR1 and CDR2 from the germline V gene are MDHEN and SYDVKM. The CDR3 region is CASSFVDTGELFF. The CDR3 DNA reads TGTGCCAGCAGTTTCGTAGACACCGGGGAGCTGTTTTTT. Together with reference TRBV28 and TRBJ2-2, the CDR3 gives the full variable domain: DVKVTQSSRYLVKRTGEKVFLECVQDMDHENMFWYRQDPGLGLRLIYFSYDVKMKEKGDIPEGYSVSREKKERFSLILESASTNQTSMYLCASSFVDTGELFFGEGSRLTVL.

Only a few counts were recorded for this clonotype. The chain joins TRBV7-2 to TRBJ2-2; D is unclear. Germline loops: CDR1 SGHTA, CDR2 FQGNSA. The germline V and J ends were trimmed by 1 base and 3 bases, with 9 bases remaining between them. CDR3 length: 15 residues. CDR3 DNA sequence: TGTGCCAGCAGCTTAGAGGGTGCTTACACCGGGGAGCTGTTTTTT. It specifies CASSLEGAYTGELFF.

Ten or more counts support this clonotype. V and J are TRBV28 and TRBJ2-7; D not resolved. CDR3 length: 14 amino acids. Germline V CDR1 and CDR2: MDHEN, SYDVKM. Trimming stripped 5 bases from V and 3 bases from J, with 14 bases between. The CDR3 here is CASSGRIQIYEQYF. DNA of the CDR3: TGTGCCAGCAGTGGCAGAATCCAGATCTACGAGCAGTACTTC.

This clonotype was counted many times. The chain uses TRBV28 and TRBJ2-7; D call uncertain. The V and J ends lost 6 bases and 3 bases respectively, with 9 bases between them. The CDR3 totals 12 residues. From germline, CDR1 is MDHEN and CDR2 SYDVKM. Written as DNA, the CDR3 is TGTGCCAGCAGGTCCATGGGCTACGAGCAGTACTTC. Protein product: CASRSMGYEQYF.

In this sample, this clonotype turned up a few times. V and J are TRBV28 and TRBJ2-4, with a tentative D call TRBD1 (5 bases). V lost 5 bases, J lost 0 bases, and 11 bases lay in between. CDR1 and CDR2 from the germline V gene are MDHEN and SYDVKM. The CDR3 has 15 residues. In nucleotides, the CDR3 is TGTGCCAGCAGTGGATCGGACATAGCCAAAAACATTCAGTACTTC. This codes for CASSGSDIAKNIQYF. The full variable domain, its missing parts supplied by reference TRBV28 and TRBJ2-4, is DVKVTQSSRYLVKRTGEKVFLECVQDMDHENMFWYRQDPGLGLRLIYFSYDVKMKEKGDIPEGYSVSREKKERFSLILESASTNQTSMYLCASSGSDIAKNIQYFGAGTRLSVL.

The chain's CDR3 is CASSPGVHETQYF. The CDR3 DNA reads as TGTGCCAGCAGCCCTGGCGTACATGAGACCCAGTACTTC. The rearrangement uses TRBV12-3 or TRBV12-4 and TRBJ2-5; the D is unclear. Deletions cut 6 bases from V and 5 bases from J, with 13 bases between. This CDR3 comprises 13 residues.

This clonotype was picked up many times. The chain uses TRBV28 and TRBJ2-4; 7 bases align to TRBD1. The germline CDR1 and CDR2 sequences are MDHEN and SYDVKM. This CDR3 is 15 amino acids long. The V gene end was trimmed by 6 bases and the J gene end by 8 bases; junction bases not matched to a gene: 13. CDR3 nucleotide sequence: TGTGCCAGCAGCCCAAGTAAGGGGGCGAGGTACATTCAGTACTTC. Amino acid sequence: CASSPSKGARYIQYF.

This sequence joins TRBV5-1 and TRBJ1-1; 11 positions match TRBD1. V shed 4 bases and J 4 bases; nucleotides not matched to a gene: 9. The germline V gene encodes CDR1 SGHRS and CDR2 YFSETQ. CDR3 size: 16 residues. CDR3 sequence: CASSPWTGGASTEAFF. The CDR3 nucleotides read TGCGCCAGCAGCCCCTGGACAGGGGGCGCCTCCACTGAAGCTTTCTTT.

The chain is built from TRBV28 and TRBJ1-2; TRBD1 is a possible D gene (5 bases). Germline CDR1 MDHEN, CDR2 SYDVKM. Trimming took 6 bases from V and 8 from J, leaving 13 bases between them. The CDR3 has 12 amino acids. For the CDR3, the DNA is TGTGCCAGCAGAACCGGGACGAAAGGCTACACCTTC. Translation gives CASRTGTKGYTF.

The J gene is TRBJ2-2, the V gene TRBV2; tentative D call: TRBD2 (5 bases). CDR3 size: 12 residues. The V and J ends lost 6 bases and 7 bases respectively, with 9 bases between them. Germline-derived CDR1 and CDR2 are SNHLY and FYNNEI. CDR3 bases: TGTGCCAGCAGAGGAGGAGTCGGGGAGCTGTTTTTT. Translation gives CASRGGVGELFF.

V usage is TRBV12-3 or TRBV12-4 and J usage is TRBJ2-7, with a possible D match to TRBD2 (6 bases). Trimming took off 6 bases at V and 5 bases at J, with 20 bases between the two ends. CDR3 length: 15 residues. Written as DNA, the CDR3 is TGTGCCAGCAGATCACAGGAGGGAGCTCGCCACGAGCAGTACTTC. Encoded protein: CASRSQEGARHEQYF.

This clonotype has just a few counts. This chain uses TRBV3-1 with TRBJ2-3, with 8 bases fitting TRBD2. J was trimmed by 4 bases and V by 3 bases; bases with no gene match: 6. Germline V gives CDR1 LGHDT, CDR2 YNNKEL (reference sequence). The CDR3 is 15 amino acids. The CDR3 sequence is CASSQTGTSSDTQYF. CDR3 DNA: TGTGCCAGCAGCCAGACCGGGACTAGTTCAGATACGCAGTATTTT.

Only a few counts were recorded for this clonotype. This chain joins TRBV2 and TRBJ2-7; D is uncertain. This CDR3 contains 12 residues. Germline values: CDR1 SNHLY, CDR2 FYNNEI. V dropped 4 bases and J dropped 3 bases, with 7 bases sitting between them. CDR3 nucleotide sequence: TGTGCCAGCAGTGCCAACTACTACGAGCAGTACTTC. Its translation: CASSANYYEQYF.

On this clonotype itself: This CDR3 fails to terminate in the conserved phenylalanine or tryptophan, so it likely reflects a read error. The chain recombines TRBV28 with TRBJ2-3; D is unclear. Germline assignment: CDR1 MDHEN and CDR2 SYDVKM. The CDR3 consists of 14 residues. Trimming stripped 5 bases from V and 2 bases from J, with 11 bases between. The CDR3 nucleotides are TGTGCCAGCAGTCCTCAGACCCCCACAGATACGCAGTATCTT. This encodes CASSPQTPTDTQYL.

This chain links TRBV15 with TRBJ1-4; the D gene is possibly TRBD1 (6 bases). Germline V gene lookup returns CDR1 LNHNV and CDR2 YYDKDF (reference sequence). The CDR3 contains 16 residues. The V gene lost 5 bases and the J gene lost 6 bases, with 19 bases spanning the gap. The CDR3 reads CATSSPGGGWDEKLFF. CDR3 nucleotide sequence: TGTGCCACCAGCTCCCCCGGCGGGGGCTGGGATGAAAAACTGTTTTTT.

This clonotype has just a few counts. The junction departs from the called germline gene at one end, perhaps through a read error. CDR3 sequence: CASSYLGSSGELFF. As DNA, the CDR3 is TGTGCTAGCAGCTACTTGGGCTCGTCCGGGGAGCTGTTTTTT. The chain recombines TRBV7-7 with TRBJ2-2, with D uncertain. CDR1 is SSHAT, CDR2 FNYEAQ, per germline (reference sequence). The CDR3 is 14 residues long.

This clonotype has just a few counts. The chain combines TRBV20-1 with TRBJ1-2; D possibly corresponds to TRBD1 (5 bases). V shed 4 bases and J shed 1 base, with 16 bases lying between them. The CDR3 has 15 residues. Germline CDR1 is DFQATT and CDR2 is SNEGSKA (reference sequence). The CDR3 protein is CSATDDRELNYGYTF. The CDR3 DNA reads as TGCAGTGCTACTGACGACAGAGAACTTAACTATGGCTACACCTTC.

The genes are TRBV12-3 or TRBV12-4 and TRBJ1-2, with no clear D. This CDR3 region has 13 residues. V gave up 6 bases and J gave up 0 bases, with 8 bases separating them. The DNA of the CDR3 is TGTGCCAGCAGGGGTACTACTAACTATGGCTACACCTTC. Amino acids: CASRGTTNYGYTF.

J is TRBJ2-2 and V is TRBV24-1, with TRBD2 matching over 9 bases. Germline V gene data show CDR1 as KGHDR and CDR2 as SFDVKD. The CDR3 spans 18 residues. The V gene end was trimmed by 4 bases and the J gene end by 4 bases; junction bases not matched to a gene: 12. Here the CDR3 reads CATSDRLIAGAVTGELFF. DNA of the CDR3: TGTGCCACCAGTGACCGGCTAATAGCGGGAGCGGTCACCGGGGAGCTGTTTTTT.